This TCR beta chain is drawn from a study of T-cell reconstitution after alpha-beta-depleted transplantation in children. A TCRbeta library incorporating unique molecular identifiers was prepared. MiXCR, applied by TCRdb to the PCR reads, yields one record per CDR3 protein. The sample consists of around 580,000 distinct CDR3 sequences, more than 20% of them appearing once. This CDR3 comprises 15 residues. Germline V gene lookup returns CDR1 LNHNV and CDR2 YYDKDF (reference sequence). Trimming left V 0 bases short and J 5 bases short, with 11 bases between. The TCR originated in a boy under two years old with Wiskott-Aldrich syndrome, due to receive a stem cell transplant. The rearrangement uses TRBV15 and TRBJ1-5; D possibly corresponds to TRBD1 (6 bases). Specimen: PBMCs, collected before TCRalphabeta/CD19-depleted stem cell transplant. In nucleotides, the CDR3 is TGTGCCACCAGCAGAGAGGGGGGCACTGATCAGCCCCAGCATTTT. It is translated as CATSREGGTDQPQHF.